This T cell receptor beta chain was retrieved from a study of multiple sclerosis patients with progressive multifocal leukoencephalopathy. Time point reported: roughly 6 months of natalizumab therapy. At 6 months of natalizumab came T1, and at 12 months came T2. The V gene's germline CDR1 is MNHEY and CDR2 SMNVEV (reference sequence). Trimming stripped 5 bases from V and 4 bases from J, with 14 bases between. This CDR3 contains 15 residues. This clone was recorded a few times. Each PCR contained spiked synthetic TR CDR3 controls spanning every V-J pairing. Using immunoSEQ multiplex PCR, the repertoire was profiled, and TCRdb retains in-frame clones only, with some absent. The data hold 25,000 to 35,000 clones, with roughly nine tenths observed a single time.

This specimen was PBMCs, taken from a patient treated with natalizumab. The receptor was derived from a human donor with multiple sclerosis. This chain links TRBV27 with TRBJ1-4; D is perhaps TRBD1 (6 bases). CDR3 nucleotide sequence: TGTGCCAGCAGTCCGCTACAGGGTGATAATGAAAAACTGTTTTTT. Translated: CASSPLQGDNEKLFF.